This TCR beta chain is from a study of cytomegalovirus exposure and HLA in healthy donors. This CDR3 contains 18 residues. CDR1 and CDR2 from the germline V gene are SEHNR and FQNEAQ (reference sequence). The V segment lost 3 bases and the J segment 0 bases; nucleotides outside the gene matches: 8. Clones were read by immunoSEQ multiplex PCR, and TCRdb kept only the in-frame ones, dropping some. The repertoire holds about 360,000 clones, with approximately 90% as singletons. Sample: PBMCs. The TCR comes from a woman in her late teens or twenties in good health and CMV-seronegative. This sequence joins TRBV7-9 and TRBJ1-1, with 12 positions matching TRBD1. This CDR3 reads CASSFLPGQGAMNTEAFF. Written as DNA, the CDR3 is TGTGCCAGCAGCTTTCTCCCGGGACAGGGGGCGATGAACACTGAAGCTTTCTTT.